The source of this T cell receptor beta chain is a study of T cells in Graves' hyperthyroidism and ophthalmopathy. Broader study findings: Also found in blood were most expanded thyroid clonotypes above 0.001. Ophthalmopathy was predicted by the model a median of around 5.9 months ahead of onset.

Trimming cost V 0 bases and J 2 bases, with 5 bases left between them. The CDR3 runs 14 residues. From germline, CDR1 is MNHNY and CDR2 SVGAGI (reference sequence). Amplification targeted TCR beta CDR3 regions from RNA transcripts. First-round RT-PCR with HTBI primers amplified the TCR CDR3 region. TCRdb independently ran MiXCR on the multiplex PCR reads; one entry per CDR3 protein. The data show some 600,000 distinct CDR3 sequences, approximately 13% seen once. The blood specimen was taken at initial hyperthyroidism diagnosis, before any ophthalmopathy symptoms. In this sample, this clonotype turned up many times. The antigen remains unidentified.

V usage is TRBV6-6 and J usage is TRBJ1-3, with a possible D match to TRBD1 (5 bases). The TCR originated in a woman aged 30 to 39 with Graves' hyperthyroidism that later progressed to Graves' ophthalmopathy. The source material was blood. The CDR3 loop is CASSYSTAGNTIYF. The DNA for the CDR3 is TGTGCCAGCAGTTACTCGACAGCTGGAAACACCATATATTTT.